This T cell receptor beta chain emerged from a study of glioma-infiltrating T cells after dendritic cell vaccination. The overall study: Dendritic cell vaccination trial patients had either newly diagnosed or recurrent glioblastoma.

Regarding the study as a whole: The cohort had few patients with full blood and tumor sets.

The PCR used 60 V beta and 13 J beta primers. Measured with immunoSEQ multiplex PCR; TCRdb has only the in-frame clones, and not every one. This sample carries under 130,000 clones, around 89% of them seen once, and the ten largest clones take around 2.6%. A word on this clone: Its antigen is unknown.

Time point denoted: after dendritic cell vaccination, including at tumor progression/relapse. No glioblastoma patient carried an isocitrate dehydrogenase mutation. CDR1 SGHRS and CDR2 YFSETQ come from the germline V gene. The ends lost 3 bases at V and 4 bases at J; junction bases unmatched: 7. CDR3 length: 15 amino acids. V gene TRBV5-1 combines with J gene TRBJ2-3; TRBD1 agrees at 8 bases. This sample comprised blood, obtained after dendritic cell vaccination. The sequence came from a human donor with glioblastoma. In DNA, the CDR3 is TGCGCCAGCAGCTCGGCGACAGGGGTCCCAGATACGCAGTATTTT. This encodes CASSSATGVPDTQYF.